A single sample gave rise to the 23 T cell receptor beta chains below, sequenced in a study of STAT5B mutations in CD4+ large granular lymphocyte leukemia. Assay used: immunoSEQ multiplex PCR; TCRdb lists only in-frame clones, some missing. The repertoire consists of around 47,000 clones, with about 80% occurring once and the leading ten covering about 0.34%. The sequenced sample consisted of CD4+ T cells from blood buffy coats. The source is a human donor in good health.

The rearrangement uses TRBV9 and TRBJ2-1; D is uncertain. Germline V gene sequence: CDR1 SGDLS, CDR2 YYNGEE. The V end lost 0 bases, the J end lost 9 bases, and 10 bases lay between the germline ends. The CDR3 length is 13 residues. The DNA for the CDR3 is TGTGCCAGCAGCGTAGCGTCTCTTGCTGAGCAGTTCTTC. The encoded protein is CASSVASLAEQFF.

The chain combines TRBV6-1 with TRBJ2-3, with 7 bases matching TRBD2. In germline, CDR1 is MNHNS, CDR2 SASEGT. The J segment lost 3 bases and the V segment lost 1 base, leaving 4 bases of the junction unmatched. The CDR3 length is 15 residues. DNA of the CDR3: TGTGCCAGCAGTGAAGTGACTAGCCTGACAGATACGCAGTATTTT. Amino acids: CASSEVTSLTDTQYF.

The chain uses TRBV9 and TRBJ2-3; 9 positions match TRBD2. The V and J ends lost 3 bases and 4 bases, in that order; junction bases with no gene match: 6. The CDR3 runs to 15 residues. Germline V gene data show CDR1 as SGDLS and CDR2 as YYNGEE. The CDR3 here is CASSGGRGSSDTQYF. CDR3 DNA sequence: TGTGCCAGCAGCGGCGGGAGGGGCTCCTCAGATACGCAGTATTTT.

The chain carries TRBV7-3 and TRBJ2-7; maybe TRBD2 (6 bases). V shed 0 bases and J shed 8 bases, with 23 bases lying between them. The CDR3 consists of 17 residues. CDR1 and CDR2 from the germline V gene are SGHTA and FQGTGA. Here the CDR3 reads CASSLTLGSSGPVKQYF. The DNA of the CDR3 is TGTGCCAGCAGCTTAACCCTCGGCAGTAGCGGTCCGGTCAAGCAGTACTTC.

V is TRBV18 and J is TRBJ1-5, with TRBD1 matching 7 bases. CDR1 and CDR2 (germline): KGHSH, LQKENI. This CDR3 is 19 amino acids long. The J segment lost 0 bases and the V segment lost 1 base, leaving 12 bases of the junction unmatched. CDR3 loop: CASSPQSGQYSYSNQPQHF. CDR3 coding DNA: TGTGCCAGCTCACCACAATCGGGACAGTACTCTTATAGCAATCAGCCCCAGCATTTT.

The chain recombines TRBV19 with TRBJ1-1, with TRBD1 matching 7 bases. This CDR3 spans 14 amino acids. Per the germline V gene, CDR1 is LNHDA and CDR2 is SQIVND (reference sequence). After removal of 7 bases from V and 1 base from J, the junction contained 6 bases not matched to a gene. In DNA, the CDR3 is TGTGCCAGTACCGAACAGGGGACGAACACTGAAGCTTTCTTT. Its translation is CASTEQGTNTEAFF.

V usage is TRBV5-1 and J usage is TRBJ2-3; 7 bases align to TRBD2. The CDR3 runs to 15 residues. With 4 bases clipped from V and 1 base from J, the junction kept 6 bases outside the gene matches. CDR1 is SGHRS and CDR2 is YFSETQ in the germline V gene. The CDR3 nucleotides are TGCGCCAGCAGCCGGGCCCTAGCGGGCACAGATACGCAGTATTTT. Its translation: CASSRALAGTDTQYF.

This chain connects TRBV7-6 to TRBJ2-6, with 10 bases aligning to TRBD1. CDR1 and CDR2 from the germline V gene are SGHVS and FNYEAQ. The V and J ends lost 6 bases and 3 bases, in that order; junction bases with no gene match: 11. The CDR3 totals 18 residues. The CDR3 region is CASRSGRQGALGANVLTF. In DNA form, the CDR3 reads TGTGCCAGCAGGTCCGGAAGACAGGGGGCGCTTGGGGCCAACGTCCTGACTTTC.

This clone was observed a handful of times. V gene TRBV2 combines with J gene TRBJ1-2; D is ambiguous. The CDR3 contains 14 residues. Germline loops: CDR1 SNHLY, CDR2 FYNNEI. Trimming cost V 3 bases and J 0 bases, with 8 bases left between them. Here the CDR3 reads CASSDPAPNYGYTF. CDR3 in DNA: TGTGCCAGCAGTGACCCGGCTCCTAACTATGGCTACACCTTC.

V is TRBV6-5 and J is TRBJ1-1; D is ambiguous. Trimming shortened V by 0 bases and J by 2 bases, and 10 bases separated the two germline ends. CDR1 MNHEY and CDR2 SVGAGI come from the germline V gene. This CDR3 contains 15 residues. CDR3 sequence reads: CASSYSRARNTEAFF. The CDR3 DNA follows: TGTGCCAGCAGTTACTCCCGGGCCCGTAACACTGAAGCTTTCTTT.

The chain recombines TRBV6-6 with TRBJ1-2; TRBD1 agrees at 7 bases. The CDR3 has 15 amino acids. The V gene end was trimmed by 0 bases and the J gene end by 7 bases; junction bases not matched to a gene: 8. From germline, CDR1 is MNHNY and CDR2 SVGAGI (reference sequence). The CDR3 coding sequence is TGTGCCAGCAGTTACTCGAGCAGGGGGAAAGGTGGCTACACCTTC. Translated: CASSYSSRGKGGYTF.

This clone was seen a single time. The rearrangement joins TRBV30 to TRBJ2-7; 12 bases match TRBD2. Germline V gene data show CDR1 as GTSNPN and CDR2 as SVGIG (reference sequence). The CDR3 loop spans 17 amino acids. J was trimmed by 7 bases and V by 3 bases; bases with no gene match: 16. The CDR3 DNA is TGTGCCTGGAGCCACTCGAGGACTAGCGGGATTATGGGGGAGCAGTACTTC. Translation gives CAWSHSRTSGIMGEQYF. Filled out from reference TRBV30 and TRBJ2-7, the complete variable domain reads SQTIHQWPATLVQPVGSPLSLECTVEGTSNPNLYWYRQAAGRGLQLLFYSVGIGQISSEVPQNLSASRPQDRQFILSSKKLLLSDSGFYLCAWSHSRTSGIMGEQYFGPGTRLTVT.

The chain is built from TRBV10-3 and TRBJ2-1; 7 bases fit TRBD2. The germline V gene encodes CDR1 ENHRY and CDR2 SYGVKD. This CDR3 region has 14 residues. With 6 bases clipped from V and 1 base from J, the junction kept 3 bases outside the gene matches. The CDR3 DNA reads as TGTGCCATCAGACTAGCGAGATCCTACAATGAGCAGTTCTTC. This translates into CAIRLARSYNEQFF.

V is TRBV10-3 and J is TRBJ2-7; perhaps TRBD2 as D (5 bases). This CDR3 comprises 13 residues. Trimming removed 6 bases from V and 6 bases from J, with 15 bases in between. The V gene's germline CDR1 is ENHRY and CDR2 SYGVKD. CDR3 protein: CAIRPEGVGEQYF. CDR3 nucleotide sequence: TGTGCCATCAGACCTGAGGGTGTGGGCGAGCAGTACTTC.

The chain couples TRBV2 to TRBJ2-7; D is unclear. This CDR3 region has 15 residues. V was clipped by 4 bases and J by 5 bases, with 18 bases between them. Germline V gene data show CDR1 as SNHLY and CDR2 as FYNNEI. CDR3 loop: CASSAPSWVQDEQYF. Written as DNA, the CDR3 is TGTGCCAGCAGTGCCCCCTCGTGGGTGCAAGACGAGCAGTACTTC.

This sequence joins TRBV5-1 and TRBJ2-5, with D perhaps TRBD2 (7 bases). The germline gives CDR1 SGHRS, CDR2 YFSETQ. Deletions cut 5 bases from V and 5 bases from J, with 16 bases between. This CDR3 contains 14 residues. Here the CDR3 reads CASRTGGLGETQYF. CDR3 nucleotides: TGCGCCAGCAGGACGGGGGGCCTGGGGGAGACCCAGTACTTC.

This chain connects TRBV18 to TRBJ2-7; 13 positions agree with TRBD2. The ends lost 6 bases at V and 0 bases at J; junction bases unmatched: 5. This CDR3 contains 16 residues. CDR1 and CDR2 (germline): KGHSH, LQKENI. CDR3 loop: CASSPGTSGASYEQYF. DNA for the CDR3: TGTGCCAGCTCTCCCGGGACTAGCGGGGCCTCCTACGAGCAGTACTTC.

This clone was counted a few times. The chain couples TRBV14 to TRBJ1-1, with 7 nucleotides matching TRBD1. The ends lost 4 bases at V and 4 bases at J; junction bases unmatched: 9. Germline CDR1 reads SGHDN; CDR2 reads FVKESK. This CDR3 region has 15 residues. For the CDR3, the DNA is TGTGCCAGCAGCCCTTTCCAGGGGGGAGGCACTGAAGCTTTCTTT. It specifies CASSPFQGGGTEAFF.

The chain couples TRBV6-5 to TRBJ2-5, with 7 bases identical to TRBD1. CDR1 MNHEY and CDR2 SVGAGI come from the germline V gene. CDR3 size: 11 residues. Trimming took 7 bases from V and 5 from J; bases not matched to a gene: 1. The CDR3 coding sequence is TGTGCCAGCAAGGACAGGGAGACCCAGTACTTC. It yields the protein CASKDRETQYF.

The V gene is TRBV19, the J gene TRBJ1-5; no definite D call. Germline CDR1 LNHDA, CDR2 SQIVND (reference sequence). Trimming took 0 bases from V and 4 from J, leaving 1 base between them. The CDR3 consists of 12 residues. CDR3 nucleotide sequence: TGTGCCAGTAGTATAGAGAATCAGCCCCAGCATTTT. Translating gives CASSIENQPQHF.

This chain links TRBV19 with TRBJ1-3; perhaps TRBD1 as D (5 bases). Looked up from germline, CDR1 is LNHDA and CDR2 is SQIVND (reference sequence). Trimming took off 1 base at V and 0 bases at J, with 13 bases between the two ends. The CDR3 covers 17 residues. CDR3 bases: TGTGCCAGTAGTATAGGGGACCTTCTGCCCTCTGGAAACACCATATATTTT. It is translated as CASSIGDLLPSGNTIYF.

V gene TRBV29-1 combines with J gene TRBJ2-7, with a tentative D call TRBD2 (5 bases). Germline V gene sequence: CDR1 SQVTM, CDR2 ANQGSEA. Trimming took off 3 bases at V and 2 bases at J, with 5 bases between the two ends. The CDR3 extends over 11 amino acids. The CDR3 here is CSVETTYEQYF. The CDR3 nucleotides are TGCAGCGTTGAGACTACCTACGAGCAGTACTTC.

The chain combines TRBV19 with TRBJ2-7; D might be TRBD2 (5 bases). The V gene lost 5 bases and the J gene lost 3 bases, with 14 bases spanning the gap. The CDR3 is made up of 14 amino acids. Germline V CDR1 and CDR2: LNHDA, SQIVND (reference sequence). CDR3 region: CASSSVQGGYEQYF. Here the CDR3 DNA reads TGTGCCAGTAGTTCAGTCCAAGGAGGCTACGAGCAGTACTTC. The full variable domain, completed using reference TRBV19 and TRBJ2-7, is DGGITQSPKYLFRKEGQNVTLSCEQNLNHDAMYWYRQDPGQGLRLIYYSQIVNDFQKGDIAEGYSVSREKKESFPLTVTSAQKNPTAFYLCASSSVQGGYEQYFGPGTRLTVT.